Listed below are T cell receptor beta chains from one sample, sequenced in a study of vaccination and CD4 T cells after COVID-19. TCRdb fed the PCR reads into MiXCR, producing one record per CDR3 protein. The sample lists tens of thousands of distinct CDR3 sequences, 32% occurring once. No antigen has been assigned to these receptors. The sequenced sample was CD4+ T cells from blood, cultured in vitro, obtained about 7 months after SARS-CoV-2 vaccination. These receptors all stem from a human donor who had recovered from COVID-19. Both conserved end residues are part of each CDR3. A D gene is named only where the DNA matches it firmly. Only some rows state a clone size, as once, few, many or a class for expanded clones.

j_call,clone_size,v_call,d_call,cdr3_aa,cdr3_nt
TRBJ1-2,few,TRBV27,NA,CASSLPTDGVYGYTF,TGTGCCAGCAGTTTACCCACGGACGGTGTCTATGGCTACACCTTC
TRBJ2-7,NA,TRBV11-1,NA,CASSYTDEQYF,TGTGCCAGCAGCTACACGGACGAGCAGTACTTC
TRBJ2-2,NA,TRBV7-8,NA,CASSFSIRDAGELFF,TGTGCCAGCAGCTTTAGCATACGGGACGCCGGGGAGCTGTTTTTT
TRBJ2-5,NA,TRBV9,NA,CASSGPTTGATQYF,TGTGCCAGCAGCGGACCTACAACAGGTGCGACCCAGTACTTC
TRBJ1-2,NA,TRBV11-3,TRBD1,CASSGKGDRGGYTF,TGTGCCAGCAGCGGAAAGGGGGACAGAGGTGGCTACACCTTC
TRBJ1-2,NA,TRBV18,TRBD1,CASSPRHRGTNYGYTF,TGTGCCAGCTCACCGAGACACAGGGGCACTAACTATGGCTACACCTTC
TRBJ2-3,few,TRBV6-2/TRBV6-3,NA,CASSYWGDGRDTQYF,TGTGCCAGCAGTTACTGGGGCGACGGCAGAGATACGCAGTATTTT
TRBJ2-3,NA,TRBV20-1,NA,CSARGGPGTDTQYF,TGCAGTGCTAGAGGGGGACCCGGTACTGATACGCAGTATTTT
TRBJ2-7,few,TRBV10-3,TRBD2,CAISAITSGPYEQYF,TGTGCCATCAGTGCCATTACTAGCGGTCCCTACGAGCAGTACTTC
TRBJ2-7,NA,TRBV19,NA,CASAGSQGLLHEQYF,TGTGCCAGCGCCGGGTCCCAGGGGTTATTGCACGAGCAGTACTTC
TRBJ1-2,few,TRBV7-9,NA,CASNPRPRDNYGYTF,TGTGCCAGTAATCCTAGACCTCGGGATAACTATGGCTACACCTTC
TRBJ2-3,NA,TRBV7-3,NA,CASSSPQGTSTDTQYF,TGTGCCAGCAGCTCACCCCAGGGGACTAGCACAGATACGCAGTATTTT
TRBJ2-1,NA,TRBV20-1,TRBD2,CSAAGLVGNEQFF,TGCAGTGCCGCGGGACTAGTTGGGAATGAGCAGTTCTTC
TRBJ1-5,few,TRBV6-1,NA,CASFPDRSNQPQHF,TGTGCCAGCTTCCCTGACAGGAGCAATCAGCCCCAGCATTTT
TRBJ1-2,few,TRBV6-1,TRBD1,CASSLQGKNYGYTF,TGTGCCAGCAGTCTACAGGGGAAGAACTATGGCTACACCTTC
TRBJ1-1,NA,TRBV5-8,NA,CASSSSENTEAFF,TGTGCCAGCAGCTCATCAGAGAACACTGAAGCTTTCTTT
TRBJ1-3,few,TRBV6-1,NA,CASIPRGGNTIYF,TGTGCCAGCATCCCCCGAGGGGGAAACACCATATATTTT
TRBJ1-3,NA,TRBV20-1,NA,CSASRDSGNTIYF,TGCAGTGCTAGCCGGGATTCTGGAAACACCATATATTTT
TRBJ2-5,NA,TRBV28,NA,CASLSPGSEETQYF,TGTGCCAGCCTCTCCCCCGGGAGCGAGGAGACCCAGTACTTC
TRBJ1-3,NA,TRBV7-9,TRBD1,CASSLQGAPGNTIYF,TGTGCCAGCAGCTTACAGGGGGCCCCTGGAAACACCATATATTTT
TRBJ2-3,medium-sized,TRBV20-1,NA,CSAMVDTDTQYF,TGCAGTGCTATGGTCGACACAGATACGCAGTATTTT
TRBJ2-1,NA,TRBV6-1,TRBD2,CASSSTSGTYNEQFF,TGTGCCAGCAGCTCGACTAGCGGCACCTACAATGAGCAGTTCTTC
TRBJ2-5,NA,TRBV10-2,NA,CASTGGNLLETQYF,TGCGCCAGCACTGGGGGTAATCTCCTCGAGACCCAGTACTTC
TRBJ2-1,NA,TRBV2,TRBD2,CASSRVASGARNEQFF,TGTGCCAGCAGTAGGGTGGCTAGCGGGGCTAGGAATGAGCAGTTCTTC
TRBJ2-7,NA,TRBV6-1,TRBD2,CASRLREPYEQYF,TGTGCCAGCAGGCTGCGGGAGCCCTACGAGCAGTACTTC
TRBJ2-7,NA,TRBV4-1,NA,CASSQGTAAPYEQYF,TGCGCCAGCAGCCAAGGGACCGCCGCCCCCTACGAGCAGTACTTC
TRBJ1-2,NA,TRBV6-1,NA,CASSEVRVANYGYTF,TGTGCCAGCAGTGAAGTAAGGGTAGCTAACTATGGCTACACCTTC
TRBJ2-1,NA,TRBV2,NA,CASFRDPPGNEQFF,TGTGCCAGTTTCCGGGACCCGCCGGGTAATGAGCAGTTCTTC
TRBJ2-3,few,TRBV7-3,TRBD2,CASSFWGRDTDTQYF,TGTGCCAGCAGCTTCTGGGGGAGGGACACAGATACGCAGTATTTT
TRBJ2-1,NA,TRBV20-1,TRBD2,CSAMASGAYNEQFF,TGCAGTGCTATGGCTAGCGGAGCCTACAATGAGCAGTTCTTC
TRBJ1-2,NA,TRBV20-1,TRBD1,CSARTGGGGYGYTF,TGCAGTGCTAGAACAGGGGGAGGTGGCTATGGCTACACCTTC
TRBJ2-7,NA,TRBV7-3,TRBD2,CASSLTAGGLVYEQYF,TGTGCCAGCAGCCTTACGGCGGGGGGCTTAGTCTACGAGCAGTACTTC
TRBJ1-1,few,TRBV21-1,NA,CASSKAARGGVYGVTEAFF,TGTGCCAGCAGCAAGGCGGCCAGGGGGGGCGTTTATGGGGTCACTGAAGCTTTCTTT
TRBJ2-7,medium-sized,TRBV27,NA,CASSFSNSYEQYF,TGTGCCAGCAGTTTTTCAAACTCCTACGAGCAGTACTTC
TRBJ2-3,few,TRBV20-1,TRBD1,CSASGTGGFGDTQYF,TGCAGTGCTTCCGGGACAGGGGGCTTTGGAGATACGCAGTATTTT
TRBJ2-3,NA,TRBV6-4,NA,CASSEGGAGGTDTQYF,TGTGCCAGCAGTGAAGGTGGGGCAGGGGGCACAGATACGCAGTATTTT
TRBJ2-7,NA,TRBV6-2/TRBV6-3,NA,CASKDDKGRGYEQYF,TGTGCCAGCAAGGACGATAAGGGTCGCGGGTACGAGCAGTACTTC
TRBJ2-2,NA,TRBV7-2,NA,CASSPEAGELFF,TGTGCCAGCAGCCCGGAGGCCGGGGAGCTGTTTTTT
TRBJ2-7,medium-sized,TRBV11-3,TRBD1,CASSLERTGGAYEQYF,TGTGCCAGCAGCTTAGAGCGGACAGGGGGGGCCTACGAGCAGTACTTC
TRBJ2-3,few,TRBV20-1,NA,CSARPGPDTQYF,TGCAGTGCTAGGCCGGGTCCAGATACGCAGTATTTT